This is a list of T cell receptor beta chains from one sample in a study of cytotoxic CD8 clonotypes in ibrutinib-treated CLL. TCRdb's table, derived via immunoSEQ multiplex PCR, lists solely in-frame clones and lacks some. The table records a few hundred thousand clones, under 75% of them present only once. Sequencing used PBMCs, obtained after 24 months of ibrutinib treatment. All receptors derive from a human donor with chronic lymphocytic leukemia. CDR3s include the opening cysteine and the closing phenylalanine or tryptophan. The D gene is left open where the match is weak. Expanded clones are given a class, and other clones once, few, many or no size at all.

>TRBV5-1|once|TRBJ2-5|TRBD2
CASSVTGTSRETQYF
TGCGCCAGCAGCGTGACCGGGACTAGCCGGGAGACCCAGTACTTC
>TRBV7-3|-|TRBJ2-1|TRBD2
CASSLRPLAGAKVEQFF
TGTGCCAGCAGCTTAAGGCCGCTAGCGGGAGCGAAGGTTGAGCAGTTCTTC
>TRBV4-1|-|TRBJ2-7|-
CASSQEGTGPDEQYF
TGCGCCAGCAGCCAAGAAGGGACGGGTCCAGACGAGCAGTACTTC
>TRBV14|-|TRBJ1-3|-
CASSPGWWNTIYF
TGTGCCAGCAGCCCTGGGTGGTGGAACACCATATATTTT
>TRBV18|-|TRBJ2-7|TRBD2
CASSLREAYEQYF
TGTGCCAGCTCCCTCCGGGAGGCCTACGAGCAGTACTTC
>TRBV10-3|-|TRBJ2-2|TRBD1
CAISEQGANTGELFF
TGTGCCATCAGTGAGCAGGGGGCTAACACCGGGGAGCTGTTTTTT
>TRBV28|few|TRBJ2-7|-
CASTPAGQTGEQYF
TGTGCCAGCACCCCAGCGGGACAAACGGGTGAGCAGTACTTC
>TRBV15|-|TRBJ2-2|-
CATSTSRIRASTSTGELFF
TGTGCCACCAGCACTAGCAGGATAAGGGCTAGTACAAGCACCGGGGAGCTGTTTTTT
>TRBV11-2|-|TRBJ2-2|-
CATRRDTGELFF
TGTGCCACTCGGCGGGACACCGGGGAGCTGTTTTTT
>TRBV30|-|TRBJ1-4|-
CAWTVGSREKLFF
TGTGCCTGGACAGTCGGATCCAGGGAAAAACTGTTTTTT